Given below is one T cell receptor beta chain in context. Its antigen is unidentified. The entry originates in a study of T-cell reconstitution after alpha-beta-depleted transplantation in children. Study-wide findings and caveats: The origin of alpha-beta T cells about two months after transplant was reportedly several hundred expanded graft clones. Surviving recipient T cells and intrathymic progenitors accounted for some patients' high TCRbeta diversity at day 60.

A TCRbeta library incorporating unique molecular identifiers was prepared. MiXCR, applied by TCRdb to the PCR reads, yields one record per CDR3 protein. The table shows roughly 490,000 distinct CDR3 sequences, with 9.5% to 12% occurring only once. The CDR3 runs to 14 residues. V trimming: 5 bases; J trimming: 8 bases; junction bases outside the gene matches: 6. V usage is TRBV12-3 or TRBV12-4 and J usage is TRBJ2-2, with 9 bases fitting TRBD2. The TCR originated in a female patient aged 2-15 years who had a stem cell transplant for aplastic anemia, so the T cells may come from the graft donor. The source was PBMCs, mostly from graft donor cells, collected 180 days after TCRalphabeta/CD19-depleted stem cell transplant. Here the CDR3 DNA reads TGTGCCAGCAGTCCGGCGAGCGGGAGGGGGGAGCTGTTTTTT. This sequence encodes CASSPASGRGELFF.